The text below deals with one T cell receptor (beta chain). TEMRA cells were FACS-enriched, and CD8+ and CD4+ T cells were isolated negatively. RNA amounts of roughly 0.5 to 1 ug underwent reverse transcription with random hexamers. Each CDR3 protein is one row after TCRdb ran MiXCR on the immunoSEQ multiplex PCR reads. The repertoire holds more than 70,000 distinct CDR3 sequences, with roughly 91% as singletons. These data originate in a study of CD8 T cells in Susac syndrome. With 0 bases removed from V and 8 bases from J, the gap between germline ends came to 8 bases. Germline V lookup: CDR1 SGDLS, CDR2 YYNGEE. CDR3 size: 13 residues.

The chain links TRBV9 to TRBJ1-4; no firm D call. Material for sequencing was CD8+ T cells from PBMCs. This clonotype was obtained from a human donor in good health. The chain's CDR3 is CASSVVDSEKLFF. The CDR3 nucleotides read TGTGCCAGCAGCGTAGTGGACTCGGAAAAACTGTTTTTT.